This TCR beta chain was recorded in a study of blood T cell repertoires in COVID-19. Across the study: Sample material is recorded as cDNA or gDNA derived from T cells, B-cell-depleted T cells, or PBMCs.

Measured with immunoSEQ multiplex PCR; TCRdb has only the in-frame clones, and not every one. The sample yields 70,000 to 95,000 clones, roughly four fifths seen once. This sequence originates from a human donor in a cohort sampled during active COVID-19. Sequencing was performed on peripheral blood.

The CDR3 loop reads CAWNLRGGDSPLHF. CDR3 sequence (DNA): TGTGCCTGGAACCTCCGAGGGGGGGATTCACCCCTCCACTTT. The rearrangement uses TRBV30 and TRBJ1-6, with D perhaps TRBD1 (6 bases). The ends were cut back, 4 bases at V and 8 bases at J, with 15 bases in the middle. In germline, CDR1 is GTSNPN, CDR2 SVGIG (reference sequence). The CDR3 totals 14 residues.